The sample holds many counts of the clone carrying this T cell receptor beta chain. Amplification yielded TCR beta CDR3 regions, with RNA transcripts as the source. A set of HTBI primers served as the primers for a first-round RT-PCR of the TCR CDR3. TCRdb passed the multiplex PCR reads through MiXCR, listing each CDR3 protein once. Among about 520,000 distinct CDR3 sequences listed, roughly 25% were seen once. The sample comes from a study of T cells in Graves' hyperthyroidism and ophthalmopathy. Whole-study context: At the time of initial diagnosis and before any treatment, peripheral blood was collected.

Fresh peripheral blood, 7.5 to 10 ml, was the source of the PBMCs. The germline V and J ends were trimmed by 6 bases and 11 bases, with 19 bases remaining between them. Germline CDR1 MNHEY, CDR2 SVGEGT. This CDR3 region has 13 residues. This sequence was found in a woman aged 25 to 39 with Graves' ophthalmopathy. This rearrangement joins TRBV6-2 or TRBV6-3 to TRBJ1-1, with D uncertain. The sequenced material came from blood. CDR3 in DNA: TGTGCCAGCAGCCAACGGGTGTCCCAGCGGGCTTTCTTT. It is translated as CASSQRVSQRAFF.